This TCR beta chain was found in a study of shared clonotypes between healthy human individuals. Study outcomes and limitations: Researchers sampled blood only, noting tissue repertoires likely differ. Incompleteness in sorted-subset sequencing, despite large depth, was shown by rarefaction.

With regard to this clone: The target antigen is unknown.

This CDR3 has 15 amino acids. V shed 6 bases, J shed 4 bases, and the junction held 3 bases outside the gene matches. From germline, CDR1 is MNHNY and CDR2 SVGAGI (reference sequence). Sequenced by immunoSEQ multiplex PCR; TCRdb stores in-frame clones only, minus some. The data contain fewer than 1.8 million clones, 97% to 99% of them singletons. All participating donors were Caucasian adults from Nashville, Tennessee. The receptor was derived from a man aged 30 to 39 in good health. V is TRBV6-6 and J is TRBJ2-1; the match to TRBD2 covers 13 bases. Sequencing used naive CD4+ T cells sorted from blood. The subset denotes: CD45RA+ positively selected. The DNA of the CDR3 is TGTGCCAGCAGGCAACTAGCGGGAGGGTACAATGAGCAGTTCTTC. Its translation: CASRQLAGGYNEQFF.